Following are 27 T cell receptor beta chains from one sample sequenced in a study of cytomegalovirus exposure and HLA in healthy donors. PCR primers comprised 60 Vbeta and 13 Jbeta primers. This table comes from immunoSEQ multiplex PCR, and its TCRdb copy is limited to in-frame clones, with some not included. This sample has nearly 200,000 clones, with 75% to 90% found just once. The sample consisted of PBMCs. The receptors here all came from a woman aged 45-65 years in good health and CMV-seropositive.

The chain employs TRBV7-9 and TRBJ2-3, with 8 bases fitting TRBD1. The CDR3 has 15 amino acids. Germline CDR1 and CDR2: SEHNR and FQNEAQ (reference sequence). The junction had 8 bases not matched to a gene; V was cut back by 5 bases and J by 4 bases. CDR3 amino acids: CASSRQGSGSDTQYF. The CDR3 coding sequence is TGTGCCAGCAGCCGACAGGGGAGCGGGTCAGATACGCAGTATTTT.

This chain uses TRBV11-2 with TRBJ2-1; D possibly corresponds to TRBD1 (6 bases). This CDR3 region has 15 residues. Trimming pared 5 bases from V and 0 bases from J, leaving 11 bases between. CDR1 SGHAT and CDR2 FQNNGV come from the germline V gene. Here the CDR3 DNA reads TGTGCCAGCAGCCGACAGGCTAGCTCCTACAATGAGCAGTTCTTC. Translation gives CASSRQASSYNEQFF. Filled out from reference TRBV11-2 and TRBJ2-1, the complete variable domain reads EAGVAQSPRYKIIEKRQSVAFWCNPISGHATLYWYQQILGQGPKLLIQFQNNGVVDDSQLPKDRFSAERLKGVDSTLKIQPAKLEDSAVYLCASSRQASSYNEQFFGPGTRLTVL.

This chain joins TRBV7-9 and TRBJ2-7; D gene unclear. The CDR3 extends over 12 amino acids. V dropped 1 base and J dropped 4 bases, with 5 bases sitting between them. Germline V gene lookup returns CDR1 SEHNR and CDR2 FQNEAQ (reference sequence). For the CDR3, the DNA is TGTGCCAGCAGCTTAGTCGGGTACGAGCAGTACTTC. Translated, it gives CASSLVGYEQYF.

The CDR3 nucleotides read TGTGCCAGCAGCGCTAGCGGGGGCGCGAACACCGGGGAGCTGTTTTTT. Translating gives CASSASGGANTGELFF. The J gene is TRBJ2-2, the V gene TRBV7-9, with 10 bases matching TRBD2. V dropped 5 bases and J dropped 0; count of bases not matched to a gene: 3. There are 16 residues in the CDR3. The germline V gene encodes CDR1 SEHNR and CDR2 FQNEAQ (reference sequence).

The chain is built from TRBV28 and TRBJ2-7; the match to TRBD2 covers 9 bases. This CDR3 has 14 residues. CDR1 and CDR2 from the germline V gene are MDHEN and SYDVKM. With 0 bases clipped from V and 5 bases from J, the junction kept 2 bases outside the gene matches. The CDR3 is CASSLWGLADEQYF. The CDR3 DNA is TGTGCCAGCAGTTTATGGGGACTAGCAGACGAGCAGTACTTC.

CDR3 bases: TGTGCCAGCAGCCGGACAGGGGGTGTCGAGCAGTACTTC. Its protein is CASSRTGGVEQYF. The chain employs TRBV27 and TRBJ2-7, with TRBD1 matching over 10 bases. The CDR3 spans 13 residues. Germline V gene lookup returns CDR1 MNHEY and CDR2 SMNVEV (reference sequence). The trim removed 6 bases at V and 6 bases at J, leaving 5 bases unmatched.

The CDR3 coding sequence is TGTGCCACTCAAGACAGGGGGCCTGGAAACACCATATATTTT. Amino acids: CATQDRGPGNTIYF. The chain is built from TRBV19 and TRBJ1-3, with 10 bases fitting TRBD1. The CDR3 sequence is 14 residues long. Trimming at V came to 10 bases and at J to 2 bases, leaving 5 bases not matched to a gene. CDR1 LNHDA and CDR2 SQIVND come from the germline V gene (reference sequence).

V usage is TRBV10-3 and J usage is TRBJ2-1; TRBD1 matches at 9 bases. The CDR3 length is 11 residues. Trimming cost V 2 bases and J 16 bases; bases outside gene matches: 3. Looked up from germline, CDR1 is ENHRY and CDR2 is SYGVKD. Here the CDR3 reads CAISEGDRVFF. DNA for the CDR3: TGTGCCATCAGTGAGGGGGACAGGGTTTTCTTC.

As regards this clone: The junction departs from germline at one end; a sequencing error may be responsible. The CDR3 DNA sequence: TGTTCCAGCAGCGCCGGACTAGCGGCCAACAATGAGCAGTTCTTC. Translated: CSSSAGLAANNEQFF. The gene calls are TRBV7-9 and TRBJ2-1; 10 bases fit TRBD2. The CDR3 sequence is 15 residues long. Germline CDR1 and CDR2: SEHNR and FQNEAQ (reference sequence).

CDR3: CASSLAGGEGGTEAFF. CDR3 nucleotides: TGCGCCAGCAGCTTGGCCGGGGGGGAAGGGGGCACTGAAGCTTTCTTT. The rearrangement links TRBV5-1 to TRBJ1-1, with TRBD1 as a possible D gene (6 bases). Per the germline V gene, CDR1 is SGHRS and CDR2 is YFSETQ. V lost 0 bases, J lost 4 bases, and 16 bases lay in between. The CDR3 contains 16 residues.

The chain uses TRBV5-1 and TRBJ2-1, with 8 bases aligning to TRBD1. J was trimmed by 0 bases and V by 3 bases; bases with no gene match: 2. The CDR3 covers 15 residues. CDR1 and CDR2 from the germline V gene are SGHRS and YFSETQ. In DNA, the CDR3 is TGCGCCAGCAGCTCTCAGGGGGCCTCCTACAATGAGCAGTTCTTC. This sequence encodes CASSSQGASYNEQFF. The variable domain in full, with the rest retrieved from reference TRBV5-1 and TRBJ2-1, is KAGVTQTPRYLIKTRGQQVTLSCSPISGHRSVSWYQQTPGQGLQFLFEYFSETQRNKGNFPGRFSGRQFSNSRSEMNVSTLELGDSALYLCASSSQGASYNEQFFGPGTRLTVL.

The V and J genes are TRBV7-3 and TRBJ2-3; 9 bases align to TRBD2. V lost 5 bases to trimming and J lost 3 bases; unmatched junction nucleotides: 9. From germline, CDR1 is SGHTA and CDR2 FQGTGA. The CDR3 totals 16 residues. The CDR3 spells CASSISGRVGTDTQYF. In DNA, the CDR3 is TGTGCCAGCAGCATTAGCGGGAGAGTGGGAACAGATACGCAGTATTTT.

This clone has only a few counts. The chain couples TRBV19 to TRBJ1-2; 9 bases are a match to TRBD1. With 10 bases clipped from V and 4 bases from J, the junction kept 7 bases outside the gene matches. The CDR3 contains 13 residues. Germline V gives CDR1 LNHDA, CDR2 SQIVND (reference sequence). Here the CDR3 reads CATRTGASYGYTF. The CDR3 DNA is TGTGCCACCCGGACAGGGGCCAGCTATGGCTACACCTTC.

CDR3 in amino acids: CSVELFGQGFEQYF. The CDR3 bases are TGCAGCGTTGAACTGTTTGGACAGGGGTTCGAGCAGTACTTC. The chain couples TRBV29-1 to TRBJ2-7; 9 bases are shared with TRBD1. J gave up 6 bases and V 2 bases, and 8 bases lay outside the gene matches. Germline lookup yields CDR1 SQVTM and CDR2 ANQGSEA. CDR3 length: 14 residues.

The chain has TRBV11-2 and TRBJ1-6, with a weak D call TRBD1 (6 bases). This CDR3 region has 15 residues. Germline V lookup: CDR1 SGHAT, CDR2 FQNNGV. Between the trimmed V and J ends, which lost 1 base and 7 bases, there was a span of 11 bases. CDR3: CASSLGPGANSPLHF. DNA for the CDR3: TGTGCCAGCAGCTTAGGGCCAGGGGCGAATTCACCCCTCCACTTT.

The chain combines TRBV18 with TRBJ1-4; 8 bases are shared with TRBD1. This CDR3 contains 16 residues. Germline CDR1 is KGHSH and CDR2 is LQKENI. V shed 6 bases, J shed 0 bases, and the junction held 6 bases outside the gene matches. CDR3: CASSRDRSPTNEKLFF. The CDR3, as DNA: TGTGCCAGCTCGCGGGACAGGAGTCCAACTAATGAAAAACTGTTTTTT.

This clone came up a few times. This chain joins TRBV5-6 and TRBJ2-1; D gene uncertain. Between the trimmed V and J ends, which lost 1 base and 8 bases, there was a span of 4 bases. Germline CDR1 is SGHDT and CDR2 is YYEEEE. The CDR3 sequence is 11 residues long. The chain's CDR3 is CASSLFDEQFF. Here the CDR3 DNA reads TGTGCCAGCAGCTTGTTCGATGAGCAGTTCTTC.

This chain connects TRBV6-1 to TRBJ2-1; possible D gene TRBD2, 5 bases. Germline V gene sequence: CDR1 MNHNS, CDR2 SASEGT. Trimming took 4 bases from V and 4 from J, leaving 11 bases between them. The CDR3 contains 14 residues. The CDR3 loop reads CASSVTGDYNEQFF. Written as DNA, the CDR3 is TGTGCCAGCAGTGTGACCGGGGATTACAATGAGCAGTTCTTC.

The chain uses TRBV2 and TRBJ2-6; 7 positions match TRBD2. The CDR3 runs 15 residues. V lost 6 bases, J lost 2 bases, and 4 bases stayed unmatched. Germline V CDR1 and CDR2: SNHLY, FYNNEI. The CDR3 loop reads CASRSGGPGANVLTF. As DNA, the CDR3 is TGTGCCAGCAGGTCGGGAGGACCTGGGGCCAACGTCCTGACTTTC.

The V and J genes are TRBV29-1 and TRBJ2-1, with 10 nucleotides matching TRBD2. This CDR3 comprises 16 residues. V was pared by 5 bases and J by 5 bases, with 12 bases of the junction left unmatched. Germline V gene sequence: CDR1 SQVTM, CDR2 ANQGSEA. CDR3: CSVLGNPSGSHNEQFF. Written as DNA, the CDR3 is TGCAGCGTTCTGGGGAACCCTAGCGGGAGCCACAATGAGCAGTTCTTC.

J is TRBJ1-2 and V is TRBV10-3; D might be TRBD1 (6 bases). V lost 1 base and J lost 2, with 8 bases in between. The CDR3 has 14 amino acids. CDR1 ENHRY and CDR2 SYGVKD come from the germline V gene. CDR3 sequence (DNA): TGTGCCATCAGTGAGTTACAGGGAAACTATGGCTACACCTTC. Protein: CAISELQGNYGYTF.

The chain has TRBV7-6 and TRBJ1-1; 8 bases align to TRBD1. The germline V gene has CDR1 SGHVS and CDR2 FNYEAQ. V dropped 4 bases and J dropped 4; count of bases not matched to a gene: 5. The CDR3 runs 14 residues. The chain's CDR3 is CASSSRGRGTEAFF. CDR3 sequence (DNA): TGTGCCAGCAGCTCCAGGGGGCGCGGCACTGAAGCTTTCTTT. The full variable domain, rest sourced from reference TRBV7-6 and TRBJ1-1, is GAGVSQSPRYKVTKRGQDVALRCDPISGHVSLYWYRQALGQGPEFLTYFNYEAQQDKSGLPNDRFSAERPEGSISTLTIQRTEQRDSAMYRCASSSRGRGTEAFFGQGTRLTVV.

The chain uses TRBV7-2 and TRBJ1-5; maybe TRBD1 (5 bases). The CDR3 is made up of 15 amino acids. The V and J ends lost 1 base and 0 bases respectively, with 7 bases between them. Germline CDR1 and CDR2: SGHTA and FQGNSA. The CDR3 DNA follows: TGTGCCAGCAGCTTAGTCGGACATAGCAATCAGCCCCAGCATTTT. It specifies CASSLVGHSNQPQHF.

The sample holds one count of this clone. V gene TRBV11-3 combines with J gene TRBJ2-3, with a tentative D call TRBD2 (7 bases). V lost 1 base to trimming and J lost 4 bases, with 12 bases between them. The CDR3 spans 15 residues. The germline CDR1 and CDR2 sequences are SGHNT and YENEEA. CDR3: CASSLGGGRSDTQYF. In DNA, the CDR3 is TGTGCCAGCAGCTTAGGGGGGGGCCGGTCAGATACGCAGTATTTT. The complete variable domain, with remaining parts taken from reference TRBV11-3 and TRBJ2-3, reads EAGVVQSPRYKIIEKKQPVAFWCNPISGHNTLYWYLQNLGQGPELLIRYENEEAVDDSQLPKDRFSAERLKGVDSTLKIQPAELGDSAVYLCASSLGGGRSDTQYFGPGTRLTVL.

The chain carries TRBV18 and TRBJ1-4; tentatively, D is TRBD1 (6 bases). Germline values: CDR1 KGHSH, CDR2 LQKENI. CDR3 length equals 14 residues. V dropped 4 bases and J dropped 10 bases, with 16 bases sitting between them. The CDR3 loop reads CASSQPGAGGKLFF. For the CDR3, the DNA is TGTGCCAGCTCACAACCGGGGGCCGGCGGAAAACTGTTTTTT.

The CDR3 region is CASSVQGDYGYTF. The CDR3 DNA is TGTGCCAGCAGCGTCCAAGGGGACTATGGCTACACCTTC. The chain joins TRBV7-9 to TRBJ1-2; tentative D call: TRBD1 (5 bases). The CDR3 consists of 13 residues. CDR1 and CDR2 from the germline V gene are SEHNR and FQNEAQ (reference sequence). V was pared by 5 bases and J by 3 bases, with 10 bases between.

The rearrangement joins TRBV2 to TRBJ1-5; 8 positions agree with TRBD1. The CDR3 is 15 residues long. In germline, CDR1 is SNHLY, CDR2 FYNNEI. J was trimmed by 6 bases and V by 2 bases; bases with no gene match: 6. CDR3 sequence reads: CASSERSGGLQPQHF. The CDR3 DNA reads TGTGCCAGCAGTGAACGGTCAGGGGGCCTTCAGCCCCAGCATTTT.